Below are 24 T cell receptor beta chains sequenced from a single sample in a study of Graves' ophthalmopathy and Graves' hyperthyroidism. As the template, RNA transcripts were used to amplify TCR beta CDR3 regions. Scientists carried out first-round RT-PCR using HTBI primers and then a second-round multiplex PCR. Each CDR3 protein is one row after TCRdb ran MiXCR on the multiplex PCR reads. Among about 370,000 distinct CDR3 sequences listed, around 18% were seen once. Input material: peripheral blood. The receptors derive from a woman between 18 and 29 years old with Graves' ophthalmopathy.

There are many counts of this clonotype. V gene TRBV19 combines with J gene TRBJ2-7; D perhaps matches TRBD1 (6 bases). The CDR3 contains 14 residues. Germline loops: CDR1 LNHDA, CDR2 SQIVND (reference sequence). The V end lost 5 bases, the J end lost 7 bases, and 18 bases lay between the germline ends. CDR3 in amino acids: CASSPTRQVGEQYF. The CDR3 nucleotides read TGTGCCAGTAGTCCTACCCGACAGGTTGGAGAGCAGTACTTC. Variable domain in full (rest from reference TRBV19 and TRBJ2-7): DGGITQSPKYLFRKEGQNVTLSCEQNLNHDAMYWYRQDPGQGLRLIYYSQIVNDFQKGDIAEGYSVSREKKESFPLTVTSAQKNPTAFYLCASSPTRQVGEQYFGPGTRLTVT.

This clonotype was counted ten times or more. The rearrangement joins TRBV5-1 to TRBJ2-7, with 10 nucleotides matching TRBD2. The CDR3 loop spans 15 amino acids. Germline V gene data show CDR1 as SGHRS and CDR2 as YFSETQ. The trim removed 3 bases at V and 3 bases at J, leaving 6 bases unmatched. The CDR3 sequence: CASSCGLAVNYEQYF. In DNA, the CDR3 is TGCGCCAGCAGCTGCGGACTAGCGGTAAACTACGAGCAGTACTTC.

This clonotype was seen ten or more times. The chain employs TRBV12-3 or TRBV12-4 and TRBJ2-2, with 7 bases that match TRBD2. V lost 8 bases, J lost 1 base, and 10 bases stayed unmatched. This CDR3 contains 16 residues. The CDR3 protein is CASLNTGGVNTGELFF. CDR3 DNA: TGTGCCAGCCTAAATACGGGGGGAGTGAACACCGGGGAGCTGTTTTTT.

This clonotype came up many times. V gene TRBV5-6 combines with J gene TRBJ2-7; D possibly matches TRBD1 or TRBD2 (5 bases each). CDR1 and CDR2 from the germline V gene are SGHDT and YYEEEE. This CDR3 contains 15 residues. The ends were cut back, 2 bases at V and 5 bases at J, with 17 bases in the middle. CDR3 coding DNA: TGTGCCAGCAGCTTTCTGGACTCCCGGGGCCACGAGCAGTACTTC. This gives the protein CASSFLDSRGHEQYF.

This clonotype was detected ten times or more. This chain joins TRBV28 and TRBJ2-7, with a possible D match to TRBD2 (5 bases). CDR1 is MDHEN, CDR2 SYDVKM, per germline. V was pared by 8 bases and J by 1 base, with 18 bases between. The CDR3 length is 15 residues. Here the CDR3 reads CASAPYRPGSYEQYF. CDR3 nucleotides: TGTGCCAGCGCTCCCTACCGTCCGGGATCCTACGAGCAGTACTTC.

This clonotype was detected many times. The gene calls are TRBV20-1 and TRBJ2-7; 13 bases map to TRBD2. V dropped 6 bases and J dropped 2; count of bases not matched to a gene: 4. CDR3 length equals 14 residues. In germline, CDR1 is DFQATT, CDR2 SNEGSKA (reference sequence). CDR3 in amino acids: CSADTSGGAYEQYF. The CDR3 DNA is TGCAGTGCAGATACTAGCGGGGGGGCCTACGAGCAGTACTTC.

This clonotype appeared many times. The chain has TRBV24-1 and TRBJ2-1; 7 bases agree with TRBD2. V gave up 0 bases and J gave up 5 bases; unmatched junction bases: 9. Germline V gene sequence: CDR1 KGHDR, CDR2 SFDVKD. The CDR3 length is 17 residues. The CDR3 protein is CATSDLKGGQGDNEQFF. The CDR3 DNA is TGTGCCACCAGTGATTTGAAGGGAGGGCAAGGGGACAATGAGCAGTTCTTC.

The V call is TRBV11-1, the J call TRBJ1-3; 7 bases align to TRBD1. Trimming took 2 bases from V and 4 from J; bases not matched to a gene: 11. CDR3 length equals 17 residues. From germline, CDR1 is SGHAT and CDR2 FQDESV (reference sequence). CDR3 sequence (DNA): TGTGCCAGCAGCTTACCCAGGACAGGTAGAAGAGGAAACACCATATATTTT. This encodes CASSLPRTGRRGNTIYF.

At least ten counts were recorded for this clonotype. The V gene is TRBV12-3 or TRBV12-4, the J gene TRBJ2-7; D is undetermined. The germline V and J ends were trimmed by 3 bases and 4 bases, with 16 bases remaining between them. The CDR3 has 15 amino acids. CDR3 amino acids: CASSLLAGPLYEQYF. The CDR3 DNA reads TGTGCCAGCAGTTTGTTGGCAGGCCCCTTGTACGAGCAGTACTTC.

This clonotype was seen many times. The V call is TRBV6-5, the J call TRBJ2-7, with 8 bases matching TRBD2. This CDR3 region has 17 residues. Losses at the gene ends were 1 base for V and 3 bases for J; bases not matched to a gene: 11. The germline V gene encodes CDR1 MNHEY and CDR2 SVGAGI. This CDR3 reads CASSYYGGVGVGYEQYF. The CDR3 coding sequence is TGTGCCAGCAGTTACTACGGGGGGGTAGGAGTAGGCTACGAGCAGTACTTC.

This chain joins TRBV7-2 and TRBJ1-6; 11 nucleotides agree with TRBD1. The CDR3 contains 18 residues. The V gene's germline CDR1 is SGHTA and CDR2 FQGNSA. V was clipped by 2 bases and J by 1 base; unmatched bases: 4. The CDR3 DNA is TGTGCCAGCAGCTTATGGACAGGGGGCGGGTCCTATAATTCACCCCTCCACTTT. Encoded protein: CASSLWTGGGSYNSPLHF.

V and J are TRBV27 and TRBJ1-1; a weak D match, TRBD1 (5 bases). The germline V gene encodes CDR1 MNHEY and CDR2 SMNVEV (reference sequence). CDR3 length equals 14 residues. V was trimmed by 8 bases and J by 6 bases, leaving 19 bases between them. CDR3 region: CASHKAGQVAEAFF. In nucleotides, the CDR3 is TGTGCCAGCCATAAGGCAGGGCAGGTCGCTGAAGCTTTCTTT.

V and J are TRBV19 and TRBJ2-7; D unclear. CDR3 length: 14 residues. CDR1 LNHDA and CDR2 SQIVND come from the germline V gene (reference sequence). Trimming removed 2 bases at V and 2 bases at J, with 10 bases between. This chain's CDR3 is CASSIRVGTYEQYF. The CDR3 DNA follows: TGTGCCAGTAGTATAAGGGTCGGAACCTACGAGCAGTACTTC.

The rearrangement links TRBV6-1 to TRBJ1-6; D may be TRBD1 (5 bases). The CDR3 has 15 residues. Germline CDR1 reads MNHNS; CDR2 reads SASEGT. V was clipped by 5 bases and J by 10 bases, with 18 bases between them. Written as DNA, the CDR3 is TGTGCCAGCAGTCGATTGCAGGGTGGGGAGTCACCCCTCCACTTT. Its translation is CASSRLQGGESPLHF.

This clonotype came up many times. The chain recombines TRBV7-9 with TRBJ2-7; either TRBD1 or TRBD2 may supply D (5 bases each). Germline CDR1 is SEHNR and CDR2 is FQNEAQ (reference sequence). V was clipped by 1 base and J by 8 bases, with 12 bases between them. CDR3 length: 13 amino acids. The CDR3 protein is CASSLESGTKQYF. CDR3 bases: TGTGCCAGCAGCTTAGAATCAGGGACGAAGCAGTACTTC.

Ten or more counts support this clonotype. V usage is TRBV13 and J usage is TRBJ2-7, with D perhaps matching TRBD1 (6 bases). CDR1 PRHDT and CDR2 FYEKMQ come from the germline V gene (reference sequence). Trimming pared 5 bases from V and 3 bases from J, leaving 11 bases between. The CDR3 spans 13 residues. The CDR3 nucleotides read TGTGCCAGCAGCGCGGCCAGGGGCTACGAGCAGTACTTC. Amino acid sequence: CASSAARGYEQYF. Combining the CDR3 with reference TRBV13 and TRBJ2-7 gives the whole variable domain AAGVIQSPRHLIKEKRETATLKCYPIPRHDTVYWYQQGPGQDPQFLISFYEKMQSDKGSIPDRFSAQQFSDYHSELNMSSLELGDSALYFCASSAARGYEQYFGPGTRLTVT.

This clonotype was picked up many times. The CDR3 loop is CASSHSQTPEAFF. For the CDR3, the DNA is TGTGCCAGCAGCCATAGCCAGACGCCTGAAGCTTTCTTT. The V call is TRBV3-1, the J call TRBJ1-1; D unclear. The CDR3 consists of 13 residues. V lost 3 bases and J lost 6, with 11 bases in between. CDR1 and CDR2 (germline): LGHDT, YNNKEL (reference sequence).

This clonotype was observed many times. CDR3 sequence reads: CASSFGRVNTGELFF. As DNA, the CDR3 is TGTGCCAGCAGTTTCGGCAGGGTCAACACCGGGGAGCTGTTTTTT. The J gene is TRBJ2-2, the V gene TRBV12-3 or TRBV12-4, with a possible D match to TRBD1 (5 bases). This CDR3 comprises 15 residues. Trimming removed 3 bases from V and 2 bases from J, with 10 bases in between.

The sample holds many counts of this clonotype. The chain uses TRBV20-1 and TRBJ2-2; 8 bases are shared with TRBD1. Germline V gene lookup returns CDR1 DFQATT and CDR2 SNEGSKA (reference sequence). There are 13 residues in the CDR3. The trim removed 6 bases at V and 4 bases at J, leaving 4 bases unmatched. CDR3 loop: CSALDRGTGELFF. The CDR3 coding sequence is TGCAGTGCATTAGACAGGGGCACCGGGGAGCTGTTTTTT.

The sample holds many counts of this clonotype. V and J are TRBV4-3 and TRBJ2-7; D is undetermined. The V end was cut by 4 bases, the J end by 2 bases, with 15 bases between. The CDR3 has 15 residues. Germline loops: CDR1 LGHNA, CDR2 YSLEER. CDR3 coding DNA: TGCGCCAGCAGCCCCTCGTGGGCTGCCACCTACGAGCAGTACTTC. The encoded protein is CASSPSWAATYEQYF.

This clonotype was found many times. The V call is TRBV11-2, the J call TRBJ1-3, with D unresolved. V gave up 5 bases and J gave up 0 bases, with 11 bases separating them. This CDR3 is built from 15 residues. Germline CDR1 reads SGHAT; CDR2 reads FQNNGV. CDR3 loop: CASSRSASSGNTIYF. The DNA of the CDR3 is TGTGCCAGCAGCCGCTCGGCCAGCTCTGGAAACACCATATATTTT.

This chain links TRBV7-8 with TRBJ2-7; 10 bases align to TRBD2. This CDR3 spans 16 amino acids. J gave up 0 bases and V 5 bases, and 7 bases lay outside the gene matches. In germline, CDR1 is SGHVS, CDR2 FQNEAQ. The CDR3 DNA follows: TGTGCCAGCAGCCCATCCAGCGGGAGGGCCTCCTACGAGCAGTACTTC. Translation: CASSPSSGRASYEQYF.

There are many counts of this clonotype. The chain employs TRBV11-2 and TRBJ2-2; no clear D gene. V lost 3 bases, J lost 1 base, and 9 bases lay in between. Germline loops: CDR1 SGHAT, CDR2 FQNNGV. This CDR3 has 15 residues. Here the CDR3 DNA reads TGTGCCAGCAGCTTTAGGTCTAGGAACACCGGGGAGCTGTTTTTT. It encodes CASSFRSRNTGELFF.

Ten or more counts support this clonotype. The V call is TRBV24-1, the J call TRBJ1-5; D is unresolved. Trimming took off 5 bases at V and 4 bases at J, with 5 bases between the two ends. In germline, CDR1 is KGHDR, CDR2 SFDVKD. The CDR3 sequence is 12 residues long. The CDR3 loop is CATSASNQPQHF. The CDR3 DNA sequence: TGTGCCACCAGTGCCAGTAATCAGCCCCAGCATTTT.